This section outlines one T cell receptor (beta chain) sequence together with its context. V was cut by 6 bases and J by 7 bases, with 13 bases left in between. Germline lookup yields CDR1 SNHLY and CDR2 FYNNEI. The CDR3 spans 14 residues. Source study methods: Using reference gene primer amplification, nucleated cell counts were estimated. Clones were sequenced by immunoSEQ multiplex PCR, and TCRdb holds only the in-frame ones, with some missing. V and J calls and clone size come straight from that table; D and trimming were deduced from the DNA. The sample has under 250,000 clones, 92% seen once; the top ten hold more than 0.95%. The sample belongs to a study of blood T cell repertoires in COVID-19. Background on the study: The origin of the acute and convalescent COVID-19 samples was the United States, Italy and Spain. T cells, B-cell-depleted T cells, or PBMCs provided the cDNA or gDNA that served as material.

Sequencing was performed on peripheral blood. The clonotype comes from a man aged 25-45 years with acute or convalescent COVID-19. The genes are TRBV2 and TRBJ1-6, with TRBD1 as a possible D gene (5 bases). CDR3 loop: CASRPEGRNSPLHF. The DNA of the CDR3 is TGTGCCAGCAGACCGGAGGGACGCAATTCACCCCTCCACTTT.